Listed below are T cell receptor beta chains from one sample, sequenced in a study of shared clonotypes between healthy human individuals. Generated by immunoSEQ multiplex PCR, the TCRdb table keeps only in-frame clones and is missing some. The table lists approximately 2,200,000 clones, approximately 94% of them singletons. The sequencing sample was made of naive CD8+ T cells from PBMCs. The receptors originated from a man younger than 35 in good health. Some clones in this sample may be carry-over from other donors' samples. CDR3s include the opening cysteine and the closing phenylalanine or tryptophan. A D gene is named only where the DNA matches it firmly. Expanded clones are given a class, and other clones once, few, many or no size at all.

j_gene | abundance | v_gene | d_gene | CDR3nt | CDR3aa
TRBJ2-7 | NA | TRBV2 | NA | TGTGCCAGCAGTGAGTATCTAGGGACGGGAACCTACGAGCAGTACTTC | CASSEYLGTGTYEQYF
TRBJ1-2 | NA | TRBV7-8 | NA | TGTGCCAGCACCTCCCTACGGGCTCCCCGCTATGGCTACACCTTC | CASTSLRAPRYGYTF
TRBJ1-4 | NA | TRBV11-2 | NA | TGTGCCAGCAGCACCTGGACAGAGGATGCAACTAATGAAAAACTGTTTTTT | CASSTWTEDATNEKLFF
TRBJ2-7 | once | TRBV5-4 | TRBD2 | TGTGCCAGCAGCCCCACGAGGCGACTAGCCGGCTACGAGCAGTACTTC | CASSPTRRLAGYEQYF
TRBJ1-5 | NA | TRBV27 | NA | TGTGCCAGCAGTTTAGGGTCAGGTTTTCATAGGACTCAGCCCCAGCATTTT | CASSLGSGFHRTQPQHF
TRBJ2-7 | NA | TRBV7-9 | NA | TGTGCCAGCAGCCCTGAGGGGGGCTACAGGAACGAGCAGTACTTC | CASSPEGGYRNEQYF
TRBJ2-3 | NA | TRBV15 | NA | TGTGCCACCAGCAGATCCGTGGGGGCTGAAAGCACAGATACGCAGTATTTT | CATSRSVGAESTDTQYF
TRBJ1-1 | NA | TRBV27 | NA | TGTGCCAGCAGTCCCCGCAGCGGCAACACTGAAGCTTTCTTT | CASSPRSGNTEAFF
TRBJ2-1 | NA | TRBV7-8 | NA | TGTGCCAGCAGCTTAGCGGGGGGCGGGAAGGGGTATGAGCAGTTCTTC | CASSLAGGGKGYEQFF
TRBJ1-3 | NA | TRBV18 | NA | TGTGCCAGCTCACCTTGGGCATTGGGAAACACCATATATTTT | CASSPWALGNTIYF
TRBJ2-1 | NA | TRBV4-2 | NA | TGTGCCAGCAGTGGGGTAGGGGGACCCTCCTACAATGAGCAGTTCTTC | CASSGVGGPSYNEQFF
TRBJ2-1 | once | TRBV7-8 | TRBD2 | TGTGCCAGCAGCTACGGGACTAGCGCCCACAATGAGCAGTTCTTC | CASSYGTSAHNEQFF
TRBJ2-7 | NA | TRBV27 | TRBD1 | TGTGCCAGCAGCATGGACAGGGGCAACGAGCAGTACTTC | CASSMDRGNEQYF
TRBJ1-4 | NA | TRBV6-5 | TRBD1 | TGTGCCAGCAGTTACTCAGGGGGCGGGAAACTGTTTTTT | CASSYSGGGKLFF
TRBJ1-4 | NA | TRBV6-5 | NA | TGTGCCAGCAGTTACTCAGGGGGGATAGAAGGAAAACTGTTTTTT | CASSYSGGIEGKLFF
TRBJ2-5 | NA | TRBV6-6 | TRBD2 | TGTGCCAGCAGTTATACGCCTAGCGGGAAGGAGACCCAGTACTTC | CASSYTPSGKETQYF
TRBJ2-5 | NA | TRBV7-3 | TRBD1 | TGTGCCAGCAGCCTCGACAGGGGCCAAGAGACCCAGTACTTC | CASSLDRGQETQYF
TRBJ2-1 | NA | TRBV28 | NA | TGTGCCAGCAGGCTCTCACTAGTTTCGAGTGAGCAGTTCTTC | CASRLSLVSSEQFF
TRBJ2-7 | NA | TRBV21-1 | NA | TGTGCCACCAGTACTGAAGCAGGGACTAACTCCTACGAGCAGTACTTC | CATSTEAGTNSYEQYF
TRBJ1-2 | NA | TRBV9 | NA | TGTGCCAGCAGCGTCAACCCACCCAGCGGACAGACGAACTATGGCTACACCTTC | CASSVNPPSGQTNYGYTF
TRBJ2-5 | once | TRBV4-2 | TRBD2 | TGTGCCAGCAGCCCTCGGGGAGCGGGAGGGCAAGAGACCCAGTACTTC | CASSPRGAGGQETQYF
TRBJ2-7 | NA | TRBV7-4 | NA | TGTGCCAGCAGCTGGACAGTCGAGCAGTACTTC | CASSWTVEQYF
TRBJ1-1 | NA | TRBV9 | NA | TGTGCCAGCAGCGTAGAAGAGGGGGAGAACACTGAAGCTTTCTTT | CASSVEEGENTEAFF
TRBJ2-1 | NA | TRBV11-2 | TRBD2 | TGTGCCAGCAGCTTACTCGTCGGGGGGGACAATGAGCAGTTCTTC | CASSLLVGGDNEQFF
TRBJ2-7 | NA | TRBV27 | NA | TGTGCCAGCAGCCCTGGCAACTCCTACGAGCAGTACTTC | CASSPGNSYEQYF
TRBJ2-2 | NA | TRBV7-9 | NA | TGTGCCAGCAGCTCCATTCCCACCTGGGGGGACACCGGGGAGCTGTTTTTT | CASSSIPTWGDTGELFF
TRBJ1-5 | NA | TRBV6-6 | TRBD1 | TGTGCCAGCAGATGGGACAGAGCTCAGCCCCAGCATTTT | CASRWDRAQPQHF
TRBJ2-5 | NA | TRBV30 | NA | TGTGCCTGGAGTGGGCCCCCCAGGGAGCAGTACTTC | CAWSGPPREQYF
TRBJ2-1 | NA | TRBV7-8 | TRBD2 | TGTGCCAGCAGCACCCCGCGGACTAGCGGGACCTACAATGAGCAGTTCTTC | CASSTPRTSGTYNEQFF
TRBJ2-1 | once | TRBV29-1 | TRBD1 | TGCAGCGTTGAGCACAGGGGGCACTACAATGAGCAGTTCTTC | CSVEHRGHYNEQFF
TRBJ2-3 | NA | TRBV7-2 | TRBD2 | TGTGCCAGCAGCTTAGCTGCTAGCGGGATATTAGATACGCAGTATTTT | CASSLAASGILDTQYF